This T cell receptor (beta chain) was documented in a study of shared T cell receptors in the human thymus. Germline V lookup: CDR1 MNHEY, CDR2 SVGAGI. This CDR3 region has 13 residues. The junction had 0 bases not matched to a gene; V was cut back by 2 bases and J by 2 bases. The table came from immunoSEQ multiplex PCR; TCRdb's copy has only in-frame clones and leaves some out. The table includes about 400,000 clones, over 90% detected once. This chain links TRBV6-5 with TRBJ2-7; 7 bases are shared with TRBD1. Sequencing input: thymocytes. This receptor was identified in a human donor. For the CDR3, the DNA is TGTGCCAGCAGTTACACAGGGGCCTACGAGCAGTACTTC. Encoded protein: CASSYTGAYEQYF.